The subject of this entry is one T cell receptor beta chain. Its target antigen remains unknown. Base-call qualities are not available, and no considerably larger clone is one nucleotide away. This sample was taken from a study of siplizumab effects on memory and regulatory T cells (dated by TCRdb to the late 2010s). With respect to the entire study: The study looked at the effect of siplizumab, an anti-CD2 antibody, on alloreactive T-cell subsets in allogeneic mixed lymphocyte reactions made from human PBMCs. On the study overall, not on this receptor specifically: The cumulative frequency of alloreactive sequences traceable to unstimulated CD4+ memory T cells was significantly reduced by siplizumab. Sequences below about 10^-5 frequency were poorly captured, so only a minor fraction of alloreactive clones could be mapped to unstimulated subsets. Unstimulated naive T cells appeared to be more diverse than memory T cells, and naive cells seemed to make a substantial contribution to the alloresponse. For roughly 75-97% of proliferating CD4+ or CD8+ clones, no naive or memory phenotype could be assigned. Whether proliferating Tregs from siplizumab cultures actually had suppressive function was not functionally confirmed. Among mappable alloreactive CD4+ clones, the Treg-derived fraction averaged around 63% with siplizumab versus roughly 30% in control reactions.

Unstimulated CD4+ memory cells were also sequenced in three donor pairs, together with CD4+ naive, CD8+ TEMRA, CD8+ naive and CD8+ effector memory subsets. Sorted unstimulated T cells and proliferating T cells recovered from mixed lymphocyte reactions were subjected to TCRbeta CDR3 sequencing. Fresh whole blood from over eight HLA-typed healthy donors served as the source for isolating PBMCs. CDR1 SGDLS and CDR2 YYNGEE were looked up in the germline V gene. The CDR3 sequence holds 18 residues, the cysteine and phenylalanine included. Only CDR3 DNA is held: 54 bases, read in frame from base 1. From V the trimming removes 0 bases and from J it removes 6 bases, while the gene matches leave 11 bases of the junction unaccounted for. Library preparation employed the immunoSEQ multiplex PCR assay. Around 92,000 TCR templates per sample were assayed by the deep sequencing platform. Genomic DNA extracted from sorted T cells was used for TCRbeta CDR3 sequencing. In the authors' own workflow: Clonal analysis of TCRbeta CDR3 data was done in the R programming language. Alloreactive CD4+ and CD8+ clones were defined by comparing unstimulated samples with post-reaction CFSE-low samples. Regulatory or non-regulatory origin of alloreactive CD4+ clones was assigned by matching sequences to the sorted unstimulated Treg and non-Treg repertoires. The immuneACCESS repertoire file appears here via TCRdb, limited to in-frame rearrangements. These files lack a portion of the clones; in checked studies, under half of the deficit traces to unresolved V genes, and the cause of the others is not known. For V, J and clone size, that table is used; D and trimming come from the DNA. The sample data list tens of thousands of clones, and 89% of these were observed just once. Jointly, the top ten make up 0.25% of the sample.

Sequencing used naive CD4+ T cells sorted from blood. Taken with the paper, the label for cell subset or site translates to: unstimulated naive T cells. This receptor was identified in a human donor in good health. The chain links TRBV9 with TRBJ2-3; 12 bases in the junction line up with TRBD2. The CDR3 is CASSVELAGGTLGDTQYF. The DNA sequence follows: TGTGCCAGCAGCGTAGAACTAGCGGGGGGCACCCTCGGGGATACGCAGTATTTT.